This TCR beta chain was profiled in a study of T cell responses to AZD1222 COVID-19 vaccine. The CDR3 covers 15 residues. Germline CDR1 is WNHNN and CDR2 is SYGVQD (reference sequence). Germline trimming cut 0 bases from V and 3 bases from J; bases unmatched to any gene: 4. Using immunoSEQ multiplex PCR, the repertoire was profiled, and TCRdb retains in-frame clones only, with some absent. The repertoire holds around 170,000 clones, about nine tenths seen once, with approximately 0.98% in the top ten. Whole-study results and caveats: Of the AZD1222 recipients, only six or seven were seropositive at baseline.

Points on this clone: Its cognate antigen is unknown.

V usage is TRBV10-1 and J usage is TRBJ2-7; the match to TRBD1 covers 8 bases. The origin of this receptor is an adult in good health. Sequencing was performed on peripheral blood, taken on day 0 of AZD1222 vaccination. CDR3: CASSESITGGYEQYF. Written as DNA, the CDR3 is TGCGCCAGCAGTGAGTCGATTACAGGGGGCTACGAGCAGTACTTC.